What follows is one T cell receptor (beta chain) and its context. TCRdb's table, derived via immunoSEQ multiplex PCR, lists solely in-frame clones and lacks some. In the table there are 200,000 to 300,000 clones, around 82% of which are singletons. The data stem from a study of blood T cell repertoires in COVID-19. Across the study: The cDNA or gDNA used as material had been derived from T cells, B-cell-depleted T cells, or PBMCs.

This CDR3 region has 17 residues. The trim removed 7 bases at V and 5 bases at J, leaving 17 bases unmatched. Germline V CDR1 and CDR2: SGHRS, YFSETQ. Exposed enrollees had met someone with a PCR-confirmed or clinician-diagnosed COVID-19 case at some point within the 2 weeks before study entry. The TCR sequence derives from a woman between 40 and 55 years old who had been exposed to COVID-19. Sample: PBMCs or T cells enriched from blood (not recorded which). This chain connects TRBV5-1 to TRBJ2-2, with 7 bases aligning to TRBD1. The CDR3 is CASRSTPETGSTGELFF. The CDR3 region has the DNA TGCGCCAGCCGCTCAACCCCAGAGACAGGGTCTACCGGGGAGCTGTTTTTT.